This TCR beta chain stems from a study of STAT3 mutations in large granular lymphocyte leukemia. Data came from immunoSEQ multiplex PCR; TCRdb stores just in-frame clones and leaves some out. The table shows about 4,300 clones, with approximately 50% occurring only once. V lost 4 bases, J lost 0 bases, and 15 bases lay in between. There are 16 residues in the CDR3. CDR1 and CDR2 (germline): MNHEY, SMNVEV (reference sequence). In the case of this clone: What it recognizes is unknown.

Whole-study results and caveats: Every T-LGLL patient had at least one immunodominant TCRbeta clonotype.

The J gene is TRBJ1-1, the V gene TRBV27; tentatively, D is TRBD1 (5 bases). Sequencing used peripheral blood mononuclear cells. This TCR came from a male patient between 45 and 60 years old with T-cell large granular lymphocyte leukemia. Some clones in this sample may be carry-over from other donors' samples. CDR3 nucleotides: TGTGCCAGCAGTTCCTCCATGGGACGGATGAACACTGAAGCTTTCTTT. Translated: CASSSSMGRMNTEAFF.